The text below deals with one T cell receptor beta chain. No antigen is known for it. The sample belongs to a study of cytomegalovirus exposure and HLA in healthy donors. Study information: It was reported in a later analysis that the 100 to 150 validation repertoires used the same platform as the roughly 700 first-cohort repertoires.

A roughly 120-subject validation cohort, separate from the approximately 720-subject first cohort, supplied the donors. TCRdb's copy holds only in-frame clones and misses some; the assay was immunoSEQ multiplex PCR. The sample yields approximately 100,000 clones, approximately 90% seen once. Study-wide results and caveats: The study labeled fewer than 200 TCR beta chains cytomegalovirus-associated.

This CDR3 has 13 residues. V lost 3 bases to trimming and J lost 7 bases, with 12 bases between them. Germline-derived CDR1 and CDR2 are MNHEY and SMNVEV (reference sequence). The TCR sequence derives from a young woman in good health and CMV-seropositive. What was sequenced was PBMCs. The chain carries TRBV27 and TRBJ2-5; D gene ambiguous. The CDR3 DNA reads TGTGCCAGCAGTTTCGTCAGTGGAGTGACCCAGTACTTC. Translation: CASSFVSGVTQYF.